This T cell receptor (beta chain) was recovered during a study of blood T cell repertoires in COVID-19. For the study at large: Both acute and convalescent COVID-19 samples were obtained from the United States, Italy and Spain. Sample material is recorded as cDNA or gDNA derived from T cells, B-cell-depleted T cells, or PBMCs.

In the authors' workflow: Reference gene primer amplification gave estimated nucleated cell counts. Here immunoSEQ multiplex PCR was the method, and the copy in TCRdb shows in-frame clones only, minus some. The V and J calls and clone size were taken over from that table, and D and trimming were inferred from the DNA. The profile covers around 140,000 clones, with over 80% appearing a single time and less than 0.95% taken by the ten largest. This TCR derives from a woman in her forties or fifties with acute or convalescent COVID-19. Sequencing used peripheral blood.

The CDR3 nucleotides read TGTGCCAGCAAGGCAGGGGGATTCGAGAATGGCTACACCTTC. As protein: CASKAGGFENGYTF. The chain couples TRBV14 to TRBJ1-2, with 7 bases that match TRBD1. CDR1 and CDR2 from the germline V gene are SGHDN and FVKESK. This CDR3 is 14 amino acids long. V lost 7 bases to trimming and J lost 6 bases; unmatched junction nucleotides: 11.